A selection of T cell receptor beta chains follows, all from one sample in a study of blood T cells in healthy people across ages. Using its own MiXCR run on the 5' RACE reads, TCRdb lists one record per CDR3 protein. The sample contains 800,000 or so distinct CDR3 sequences, approximately 65% of which appear only once. Sample: blood. These TCRs come from a man aged 25 to 45 in good health. Both conserved end residues are part of each CDR3. Fields, in order: clone size, D gene, V gene, J gene, CDR3 protein, CDR3 DNA. A D gene is named only where the DNA matches it firmly. Size is stated for part of the rows, as once, few or many counts, or as a class when the clone is expanded.

size: few
D: -
V: TRBV9
J: TRBJ2-7
CDR3: CASSAGHRTAGEQYF
DNA: TGTGCCAGCAGCGCGGGACATCGCACGGCGGGCGAGCAGTACTTC

size: -
D: TRBD2
V: TRBV6-4
J: TRBJ2-1
CDR3: CASSDGGGANEQFF
DNA: TGTGCCAGCAGTGACGGCGGGGGGGCCAATGAGCAGTTCTTC

size: -
D: -
V: TRBV20-1
J: TRBJ1-2
CDR3: CSARDLGDYGYTF
DNA: TGCAGTGCTAGAGATTTAGGGGACTATGGCTACACCTTC

size: -
D: -
V: TRBV10-3
J: TRBJ2-7
CDR3: CAISGPRGAESEQYF
DNA: TGTGCCATCAGTGGTCCCAGGGGTGCGGAATCCGAGCAGTACTTC

size: -
D: -
V: TRBV20-1
J: TRBJ2-7
CDR3: CSVRVGSGIEQYF
DNA: TGCAGTGTTAGAGTAGGGTCAGGCATCGAGCAGTACTTC

size: -
D: -
V: TRBV6-1
J: TRBJ2-7
CDR3: CASLGHQSYEQYF
DNA: TGTGCCAGCCTGGGACACCAATCCTACGAGCAGTACTTC

size: -
D: TRBD1
V: TRBV6-2/TRBV6-3
J: TRBJ1-5
CDR3: CASSTRTGINQPQHF
DNA: TGTGCCAGCAGTACCCGGACAGGGATCAATCAGCCCCAGCATTTT

size: once
D: -
V: TRBV3-1
J: TRBJ2-4
CDR3: CASSQVRGVGIQYF
DNA: TGTGCCAGCAGCCAAGTTAGAGGGGTAGGCATTCAGTACTTC

size: -
D: TRBD1
V: TRBV6-2/TRBV6-3
J: TRBJ2-7
CDR3: CASSYPLDRMSYEQYF
DNA: TGTGCCAGCAGTTACCCTTTGGACAGGATGTCCTACGAGCAGTACTTC

size: -
D: -
V: TRBV7-9
J: TRBJ1-2
CDR3: CASSLFAGGDYGYTF
DNA: TGTGCCAGCAGCCTTTTCGCGGGGGGCGACTATGGCTACACCTTC

size: -
D: TRBD1
V: TRBV24-1
J: TRBJ2-7
CDR3: CATSEADRVDEQYF
DNA: TGTGCCACCAGTGAGGCGGACAGGGTCGACGAGCAGTACTTC

size: -
D: -
V: TRBV6-2/TRBV6-3
J: TRBJ2-5
CDR3: CASSLGLLPGAQYF
DNA: TGTGCCAGCAGCCTCGGACTCCTTCCCGGGGCCCAGTACTTC

size: once
D: -
V: TRBV4-3
J: TRBJ2-3
CDR3: CASSQPQRGAGSDTQYF
DNA: TGCGCCAGCAGCCAACCGCAACGGGGGGCCGGATCAGATACGCAGTATTTT

size: -
D: -
V: TRBV24-1
J: TRBJ2-5
CDR3: CATSAASVETQYF
DNA: TGTGCCACCAGTGCAGCCAGCGTCGAGACCCAGTACTTC

size: -
D: TRBD2
V: TRBV20-1
J: TRBJ2-2
CDR3: CSARVGLAGTGELFF
DNA: TGCAGTGCTAGAGTTGGACTAGCGGGGACCGGGGAGCTGTTTTTT

size: -
D: -
V: TRBV4-2
J: TRBJ2-1
CDR3: CASSQVIGNEQFF
DNA: TGTGCCAGCAGCCAAGTTATAGGAAATGAGCAGTTCTTC

size: -
D: -
V: TRBV20-1
J: TRBJ2-7
CDR3: CSASAGNSYEQYF
DNA: TGCAGTGCCAGCGCGGGGAATTCCTACGAGCAGTACTTC

size: -
D: -
V: TRBV24-1
J: TRBJ2-3
CDR3: CATAEGTDTQYF
DNA: TGTGCCACGGCGGAGGGCACAGATACGCAGTATTTT

size: few
D: -
V: TRBV7-2
J: TRBJ2-1
CDR3: CASSATGHEQFF
DNA: TGTGCCAGCAGCGCCACAGGGCATGAGCAGTTCTTC